The 28 T cell receptor beta chains below come from one sample, sequenced in a study of patients and donors after allogeneic stem cell transplantation (dated by TCRdb to 2020 to 2021). The library was generated by RT-PCR. Sequencing was performed on a NextSeq 550. TCRdb redid the processing of the public reads, applying fastp at Q25 and MiXCR, and retained in-frame beta chains. Each entry is one CDR3 protein sequence, shown with its most common DNA and genes. This sample comprises 37,000 or so distinct CDR3 sequences, roughly 30% of them detected only once. The ten top clones hold 72% of the sample. The material sequenced was blood, either unsorted or a sorted T cell fraction (not recorded which). The receptor source for this set is a human donor who was either an allogeneic HSCT recipient or a stem cell or donor lymphocyte infusion donor (not recorded which). It is not recorded whose cells these are; they may come from a transplant donor.

In its sample, this clonotype was seen a few times. V gene TRBV5-1 combines with J gene TRBJ2-3; D may be TRBD2 (7 bases). The CDR3 has 16 amino acids. Germline assignment: CDR1 SGHRS and CDR2 YFSETQ. The V gene lost 0 bases and the J gene lost 4 bases, with 15 bases spanning the gap. CDR3 protein: CASSLVWGGASDTQYF. The CDR3 DNA reads as TGCGCCAGCAGCTTGGTATGGGGGGGCGCCTCAGATACGCAGTATTTT.

This clonotype was counted between two and nine times. The chain recombines TRBV11-2 with TRBJ2-1; 12 bases are shared with TRBD2. The CDR3 extends over 16 amino acids. CDR1 and CDR2 (germline): SGHAT, FQNNGV. With 6 bases clipped from V and 2 bases from J, the junction kept 5 bases outside the gene matches. The CDR3 DNA is TGTGCCAGCAGTTCCCCTAGCGGGAGGGCCTACAATGAGCAGTTCTTC. It translates to CASSSPSGRAYNEQFF. The whole variable domain, filled in from reference TRBV11-2 and TRBJ2-1, reads EAGVAQSPRYKIIEKRQSVAFWCNPISGHATLYWYQQILGQGPKLLIQFQNNGVVDDSQLPKDRFSAERLKGVDSTLKIQPAKLEDSAVYLCASSSPSGRAYNEQFFGPGTRLTVL.

The DNA for the CDR3 is TGCGCCAGCAGCTTGGTTCTAGCGGGAGGAGGTGAGCAGTTCTTC. This translates into CASSLVLAGGGEQFF. The genes are TRBV5-1 and TRBJ2-1; 11 nucleotides match TRBD2. Germline loops: CDR1 SGHRS, CDR2 YFSETQ. Losses at the gene ends were 0 bases for V and 9 bases for J; bases not matched to a gene: 5. The CDR3 spans 15 residues.

This clonotype came up a few times. The chain is built from TRBV6-2 or TRBV6-3 and TRBJ2-1; D is unclear. CDR3 length: 15 residues. Germline V lookup: CDR1 MNHEY, CDR2 SVGEGT. The V end lost 0 bases, the J end lost 10 bases, and 16 bases lay between the germline ends. This chain's CDR3 is CASSYSPPPTWEQFF. The CDR3, as DNA: TGTGCCAGCAGTTACTCGCCCCCCCCTACTTGGGAGCAGTTCTTC.

This clonotype was found a few times. This chain connects TRBV20-1 to TRBJ1-6, with 7 bases identical to TRBD1. V shed 3 bases, J shed 10 bases, and the junction held 6 bases outside the gene matches. CDR1 is DFQATT and CDR2 is SNEGSKA in the germline V gene (reference sequence). The CDR3 totals 13 residues. CDR3 bases: TGCAGTGCTAGGGGTAGGGGGCGATCACCCCTCCACTTT. Its translation: CSARGRGRSPLHF.

At least ten counts were recorded for this clonotype. The genes are TRBV12-3 or TRBV12-4 and TRBJ1-6; a possible D gene is TRBD1 (6 bases). This CDR3 is 15 amino acids long. The V end lost 6 bases, the J end lost 2 bases, and 11 bases lay between the germline ends. Here the CDR3 DNA reads TGTGCCAGCAGACCTGGGACACCCTATAATTCACCCCTCCACTTT. Protein: CASRPGTPYNSPLHF.

V gene TRBV29-1 combines with J gene TRBJ1-6, with D uncertain. V was pared by 7 bases and J by 9 bases, with 16 bases between. CDR3 length: 13 residues. CDR1 is SQVTM, CDR2 ANQGSEA, per germline. The DNA for the CDR3 is TGCAGCGGCCGCGAGGGTCGAGGTTCACCCCTCCACTTT. This encodes CSGREGRGSPLHF.

In its sample, this clonotype was seen a few times. The V call is TRBV7-2, the J call TRBJ1-2; perhaps TRBD1 as D (5 bases). The CDR3 sequence is 14 residues long. V lost 1 base and J lost 8, with 14 bases in between. Germline V CDR1 and CDR2: SGHTA, FQGNSA. This chain's CDR3 is CASSLVGGDGGYTF. The CDR3 DNA is TGTGCCAGCAGCTTAGTGGGAGGGGATGGCGGCTACACCTTC. The entire variable domain, with the rest obtained from reference TRBV7-2 and TRBJ1-2, is as follows: GAGVSQSPSNKVTEKGKDVELRCDPISGHTALYWYRQSLGQGLEFLIYFQGNSAPDKSGLPSDRFSAERTGGSVSTLTIQRTQQEDSAVYLCASSLVGGDGGYTFGSGTRLTVV.

This clonotype was seen more than once but under ten times. This chain joins TRBV6-5 and TRBJ1-1; D is undetermined. The CDR3 runs 13 residues. V was clipped by 2 bases and J by 1 base, with 5 bases between them. In germline, CDR1 is MNHEY, CDR2 SVGAGI. The CDR3 reads CASSYEENTEAFF. Written as DNA, the CDR3 is TGTGCCAGCAGTTACGAGGAGAACACTGAAGCTTTCTTT.

This clonotype was observed a handful of times. The rearrangement joins TRBV10-3 to TRBJ1-1; no firm D call. The V end lost 6 bases, the J end lost 0 bases, and 2 bases lay between the germline ends. Germline V gene sequence: CDR1 ENHRY, CDR2 SYGVKD. The CDR3 has 11 residues. CDR3 nucleotides: TGTGCCATCAGGGTGAACACTGAAGCTTTCTTT. This encodes CAIRVNTEAFF.

The rearrangement uses TRBV12-3 or TRBV12-4 and TRBJ1-5; D uncertain. The CDR3 spans 15 residues. V lost 5 bases and J 5 bases, leaving 16 bases between the germline ends. CDR3 in amino acids: CASSLTSPSHQPQHF. CDR3 DNA: TGTGCCAGCAGTCTCACAAGCCCGAGCCATCAGCCCCAGCATTTT.

This clonotype was seen ten or more times. This CDR3 reads CASSLTRDREAFF. The DNA for the CDR3 is TGCGCCAGCAGCTTGACTCGGGACAGAGAAGCTTTCTTT. The rearrangement uses TRBV5-1 and TRBJ1-1, with TRBD1 matching 7 bases. CDR3 length equals 13 residues. Unmatched junction bases numbered 5, after V lost 1 base and J lost 8 bases. CDR1 is SGHRS, CDR2 YFSETQ, per germline. Together with reference TRBV5-1 and TRBJ1-1, the CDR3 gives the full variable domain: KAGVTQTPRYLIKTRGQQVTLSCSPISGHRSVSWYQQTPGQGLQFLFEYFSETQRNKGNFPGRFSGRQFSNSRSEMNVSTLELGDSALYLCASSLTRDREAFFGQGTRLTVV.

This chain connects TRBV7-2 to TRBJ1-6, with 8 positions matching TRBD1. V dropped 5 bases and J dropped 7; count of bases not matched to a gene: 7. Germline CDR1 is SGHTA and CDR2 is FQGNSA. The CDR3 runs 15 residues. The chain's CDR3 is CASSPRTGRNSPLHF. CDR3 in DNA: TGTGCCAGCAGCCCCCGGACAGGGAGAAATTCACCCCTCCACTTT.

In this sample, this clonotype turned up a few times. The V call is TRBV5-1, the J call TRBJ1-1; D may be TRBD1 (6 bases). CDR1 and CDR2 from the germline V gene are SGHRS and YFSETQ. The CDR3 is 14 residues long. Trimming left V 6 bases short and J 1 base short, with 13 bases between. DNA for the CDR3: TGCGCCAGCATCCAGGGGCGTGGGAACACTGAAGCTTTCTTT. It translates to CASIQGRGNTEAFF.

This chain links TRBV4-1 with TRBJ2-5; 11 bases are shared with TRBD2. Germline lookup yields CDR1 MGHRA and CDR2 YSYEKL. Unmatched junction bases numbered 4, after V lost 1 base and J lost 3 bases. The CDR3 consists of 16 residues. The CDR3 protein is CASSQVIAGGEETQYF. CDR3 in DNA: TGCGCCAGCAGCCAAGTTATAGCGGGAGGGGAAGAGACCCAGTACTTC.

This clonotype was observed a handful of times. The chain employs TRBV20-1 and TRBJ2-1, with TRBD2 matching over 7 bases. Trimming took 5 bases from V and 2 from J; bases not matched to a gene: 15. The length of the CDR3 is 17 residues. Per germline, CDR1 DFQATT and CDR2 SNEGSKA (reference sequence). DNA for the CDR3: TGCAGTGCTCCAGGGACTATCCTCGAAGGGACCTACAATGAGCAGTTCTTC. Translating it yields CSAPGTILEGTYNEQFF.

This clonotype occurred many times. This rearrangement joins TRBV7-2 to TRBJ1-2; D unresolved. The V gene's germline CDR1 is SGHTA and CDR2 FQGNSA. Trimming stripped 7 bases from V and 5 bases from J, with 14 bases between. The CDR3 length is 13 residues. The CDR3 is CASTLKRSYGYTF. The CDR3 DNA sequence: TGTGCCAGCACCCTAAAAAGGTCTTATGGCTACACCTTC.

V is TRBV20-1 and J is TRBJ1-4; no firm D call. Germline-derived CDR1 and CDR2 are DFQATT and SNEGSKA (reference sequence). Deletions cut 1 base from V and 0 bases from J, with 9 bases between. The CDR3 extends over 15 amino acids. In DNA, the CDR3 is TGCAGTGCTAGAGTGCCTCGTGCAACTAATGAAAAACTGTTTTTT. Its protein is CSARVPRATNEKLFF.

This clonotype was observed at least ten times. The rearrangement links TRBV7-2 to TRBJ1-1; TRBD1 agrees at 7 bases. The trim removed 5 bases at V and 4 bases at J, leaving 7 bases unmatched. CDR3 length: 14 residues. Germline V CDR1 and CDR2: SGHTA, FQGNSA. The CDR3 DNA reads as TGTGCCAGCAGCCTCACAGGGGCCGGCACTGAAGCTTTCTTT. Translated: CASSLTGAGTEAFF.

DNA of the CDR3: TGCGCCAGCAGCCAAGATCTTTCGGCTGGGGCCAACGTCCTGACTTTC. Its translation is CASSQDLSAGANVLTF. The chain joins TRBV4-3 to TRBJ2-6; D unclear. Per the germline V gene, CDR1 is LGHNA and CDR2 is YSLEER. The CDR3 is made up of 16 amino acids. Trimming took 0 bases from V and 2 from J, leaving 8 bases between them.

The chain links TRBV11-2 to TRBJ1-2; no firm D call. The CDR3 has 13 residues. Between the trimmed V and J ends, which lost 6 bases and 7 bases, there was a span of 15 bases. The germline V gene has CDR1 SGHAT and CDR2 FQNNGV. The CDR3 DNA reads TGTGCCAGCAGTTCCCTGAGGGCAGGTGGCTACACCTTC. Amino acid sequence: CASSSLRAGGYTF.

The sample holds a few counts of this clonotype. CDR3 sequence reads: CAIRHLSENYNEQFF. CDR3 coding DNA: TGTGCCATCAGGCACCTGTCGGAGAATTACAATGAGCAGTTCTTC. The J gene is TRBJ2-1, the V gene TRBV10-3, with no clear D. Germline CDR1 ENHRY, CDR2 SYGVKD. Trimming removed 6 bases at V and 4 bases at J, with 16 bases between. The CDR3 extends over 15 amino acids.

This clonotype turned up a few times. V and J are TRBV2 and TRBJ2-3, with a weak D call TRBD1 (5 bases). The CDR3 loop spans 14 amino acids. Germline lookup yields CDR1 SNHLY and CDR2 FYNNEI. V gave up 8 bases and J gave up 4 bases, with 16 bases separating them. The CDR3 nucleotides are TGTGCCAGCCCTCCGAAGGGGTGGGCAGATACGCAGTATTTT. Translation gives CASPPKGWADTQYF. Supplemented by reference TRBV2 and TRBJ2-3, the full variable domain reads EPEVTQTPSHQVTQMGQEVILRCVPISNHLYFYWYRQILGQKVEFLVSFYNNEISEKSEIFDDQFSVERPDGSNFTLKIRSTKLEDSAMYFCASPPKGWADTQYFGPGTRLTVL.

This clonotype occurred a few times. The chain carries TRBV12-3 or TRBV12-4 and TRBJ1-2, with a weak D call TRBD1 (6 bases). The V end lost 4 bases, the J end lost 4 bases, and 7 bases lay between the germline ends. The CDR3 loop spans 12 amino acids. This CDR3 reads CASSWGPYGYTF. CDR3 DNA sequence: TGTGCCAGCAGTTGGGGGCCCTATGGCTACACCTTC.

This clonotype was detected only a few times. The chain employs TRBV6-2 or TRBV6-3 and TRBJ2-3, with D possibly TRBD2 on 6 matching bases. The CDR3 extends over 18 amino acids. The V gene's germline CDR1 is MNHEY and CDR2 SVGEGT. V lost 0 bases and J lost 3, with 19 bases in between. Here the CDR3 reads CASSYSTPFSRGTDTQYF. CDR3 nucleotides: TGTGCCAGCAGTTACTCTACCCCTTTTAGCCGGGGGACAGATACGCAGTATTTT.

This clonotype has more than one count but fewer than ten. The CDR3 DNA follows: TGCAGTGCCCCAGGGGTCGCTTCTGAAAAACTGTTTTTT. It translates to CSAPGVASEKLFF. V and J are TRBV20-1 and TRBJ1-4; weak D call: TRBD1 (6 bases). CDR1 is DFQATT, CDR2 SNEGSKA, per germline (reference sequence). This CDR3 has 13 amino acids. The ends were cut back, 6 bases at V and 7 bases at J, with 15 bases in the middle.

This clonotype was counted a few times. This chain connects TRBV20-1 to TRBJ1-6; TRBD1 might be the D (6 bases). Germline V gives CDR1 DFQATT, CDR2 SNEGSKA (reference sequence). Trimming left V 6 bases short and J 7 bases short, with 19 bases between. This CDR3 has 15 amino acids. For the CDR3, the DNA is TGCAGTGCCATGCTTCCGGACAGTTGGAATTCACCCCTCCACTTT. Translation: CSAMLPDSWNSPLHF.

The chain is built from TRBV28 and TRBJ1-3; TRBD1 is a possible D gene (5 bases). V gave up 6 bases and J gave up 11 bases, with 11 bases separating them. The CDR3 consists of 11 residues. Germline CDR1 is MDHEN and CDR2 is SYDVKM. In DNA form, the CDR3 reads TGTGCCAGCAGCGTCTGGGGGTCCATATATTTT. This codes for CASSVWGSIYF.